In its sample, the clone carrying this T cell receptor (beta chain) was seen a few times. The target antigen is unknown. The data were taken from a study of vaccination and CD4 T cells after COVID-19. Stated treatment: roughly 11-day PBMC culture with coronavirus spike peptide pools or control peptides (ViraFEST assay). The Oncomine TCR Beta short-read assay was applied to DNA of cultured CD4+ T cells. TCRdb reprocessed the PCR reads with MiXCR, giving one entry per CDR3 protein. The data show 11,000 to 15,000 distinct CDR3 sequences, roughly a third seen once. This sequence originates from a human donor with COVID-19. Sequenced sample: cultured CD4+ T cells from blood.

The CDR3 sequence: CASSLGGVEGEQYF. The CDR3 region has the DNA TGTGCCAGCAGCTTAGGGGGCGTGGAGGGCGAGCAGTACTTC. The chain links TRBV7-2 to TRBJ2-7; TRBD2 might be the D (6 bases). This CDR3 has 14 amino acids. Trimming pared 1 base from V and 6 bases from J, leaving 13 bases between. The V gene's germline CDR1 is SGHTA and CDR2 FQGNSA.